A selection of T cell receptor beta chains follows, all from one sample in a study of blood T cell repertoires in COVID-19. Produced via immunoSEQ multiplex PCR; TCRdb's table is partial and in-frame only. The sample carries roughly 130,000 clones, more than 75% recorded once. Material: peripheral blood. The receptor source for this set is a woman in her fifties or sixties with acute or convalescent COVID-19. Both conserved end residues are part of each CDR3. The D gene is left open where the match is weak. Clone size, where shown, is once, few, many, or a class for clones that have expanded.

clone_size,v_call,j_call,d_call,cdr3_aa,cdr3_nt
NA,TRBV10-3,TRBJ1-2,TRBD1,CAISPDRGDYGYTF,TGTGCCATCAGTCCAGACAGGGGAGACTATGGCTACACCTTC
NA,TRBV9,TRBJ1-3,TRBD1,CASSVMLGDRLSGNTIYF,TGTGCCAGCAGCGTAATGCTGGGGGACAGGCTCTCTGGAAACACCATATATTTT
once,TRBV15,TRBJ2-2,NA,CATSSHQATGELFF,TGTGCCACCAGCAGTCATCAGGCCACCGGGGAGCTGTTTTTT
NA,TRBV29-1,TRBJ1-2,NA,CSVDGGVNGYTF,TGCAGCGTTGATGGGGGGGTGAATGGCTACACCTTC
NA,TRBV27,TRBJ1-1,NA,CASSSYRLNTEAFF,TGTGCCAGCAGTTCCTACAGGCTTAACACTGAAGCTTTCTTT
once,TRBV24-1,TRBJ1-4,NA,CATSDLEGKLFF,TGTGCCACCAGTGATTTAGAGGGAAAACTGTTTTTT
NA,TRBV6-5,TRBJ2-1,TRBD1,CASAGGGIGISEQFF,TGTGCCAGCGCAGGGGGCGGGATAGGGATCAGTGAGCAGTTCTTC
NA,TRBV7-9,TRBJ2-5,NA,CASSLAVEGLETQYF,TGTGCCAGCAGCTTAGCGGTAGAGGGACTAGAGACCCAGTACTTC
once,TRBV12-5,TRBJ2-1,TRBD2,CASGLAGLAGSYNEQFF,TGTGCTAGTGGTTTGGCTGGGCTAGCGGGCTCCTACAATGAGCAGTTCTTC
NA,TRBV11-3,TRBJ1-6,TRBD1,CASSSATGDSPLHF,TGTGCCAGCAGCTCTGCCACAGGGGATTCACCCCTCCACTTT
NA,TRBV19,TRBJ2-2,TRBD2,CASSTFAGTTPTGELFF,TGTGCCAGTAGTACCTTCGCCGGGACTACCCCCACCGGGGAGCTGTTTTTT
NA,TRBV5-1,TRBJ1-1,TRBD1,CASSVDRATTEAFF,TGCGCCAGCAGCGTGGACAGGGCTACAACTGAAGCTTTCTTT
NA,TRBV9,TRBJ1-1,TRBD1,CASSVTGTGYLNTEAFF,TGTGCCAGCAGCGTAACCGGGACAGGCTATTTGAACACTGAAGCTTTCTTT
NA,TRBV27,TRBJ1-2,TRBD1,CASRLGQGYGYTF,TGTGCCAGCAGACTCGGACAGGGCTATGGCTACACCTTC
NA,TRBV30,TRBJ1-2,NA,CAWRFGGGLRDGYTF,TGTGCCTGGAGATTCGGCGGAGGCCTCCGCGATGGCTACACCTTC
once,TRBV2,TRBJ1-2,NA,CASRPGQNNYGYTF,TGTGCCAGCAGACCCGGACAGAATAACTATGGCTACACCTTC
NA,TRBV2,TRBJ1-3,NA,CASSQEYSGNTIYF,TGTGCCAGCTCACAGGAGTACTCTGGAAACACCATATATTTT
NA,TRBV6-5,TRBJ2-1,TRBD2,CASSYLGGRAWNEQFF,TGTGCCAGCAGTTATCTGGGCGGGAGGGCATGGAATGAGCAGTTCTTC
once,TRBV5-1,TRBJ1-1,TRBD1,CASSYRGRDTEAFF,TGCGCCAGCAGCTACAGGGGGAGGGACACTGAAGCTTTCTTT
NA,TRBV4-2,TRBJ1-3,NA,CASSQSLNRVSGNTIYF,TGTGCCAGCAGCCAAAGCCTCAACAGGGTCTCTGGAAACACCATATATTTT
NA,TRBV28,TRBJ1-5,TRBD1,CASSPGTGNNQPQHF,TGTGCCAGCAGCCCGGGGACAGGGAACAATCAGCCCCAGCATTTT
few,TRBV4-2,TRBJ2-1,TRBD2,CASSQDALAGGRQREQFF,TGTGCCAGCAGCCAAGACGCACTAGCGGGGGGGAGGCAGCGGGAGCAGTTCTTC
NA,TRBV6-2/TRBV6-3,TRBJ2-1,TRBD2,CASSYSKVGGYNEQFF,TGTGCCAGCAGTTACTCGAAGGTGGGAGGGTACAATGAGCAGTTCTTC
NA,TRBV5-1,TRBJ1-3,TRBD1,CASSLQGQDTIYF,TGCGCCAGCAGCTTACAGGGGCAAGACACCATATATTTT
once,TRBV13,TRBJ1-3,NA,CASSLVPSSGNTIYF,TGTGCCAGCAGCTTAGTTCCTAGCTCTGGAAACACCATATATTTT